A single sample is the source of the 28 T cell receptor beta chains below, sequenced in a study of T-cell reconstitution after alpha-beta-depleted transplantation in children. Preparation of the TCRbeta library involved a method that used unique molecular identifiers. TCRdb called the PCR reads again in MiXCR, with one record for every CDR3 protein. The sample includes roughly 48,000 distinct CDR3 sequences, about 5% of them seen just once. The specimen comprised PBMCs, mostly from graft donor cells, sampled 60 days after TCRalphabeta/CD19-depleted stem cell transplant. Receptors were obtained from a female patient aged 2-10 years who had a stem cell transplant for aplastic anemia, so the T cells may come from the graft donor.

This clonotype has a handful of counts. V and J are TRBV5-4 and TRBJ2-3; tentatively, D is TRBD2 (6 bases). Trimming left V 4 bases short and J 0 bases short, with 12 bases between. The CDR3 spans 15 residues. Germline V lookup: CDR1 SGHNT, CDR2 YYREEE (reference sequence). The CDR3 here is CASSHTGTSTDTQYF. CDR3 nucleotides: TGTGCCAGCAGCCACACCGGGACTAGCACAGATACGCAGTATTTT.

V and J are TRBV20-1 and TRBJ1-6; D remains unclear. Germline V gene sequence: CDR1 DFQATT, CDR2 SNEGSKA (reference sequence). This CDR3 comprises 16 residues. Trimming cost V 1 base and J 1 base, with 11 bases left between them. CDR3 nucleotide sequence: TGCAGTGCTAGAGCTCTGGAGGAGTCCTATAATTCACCCCTCCACTTT. Protein product: CSARALEESYNSPLHF.

This clonotype was seen repeatedly, ten times or more. The chain has TRBV28 and TRBJ2-3; TRBD1 matches 9 bases. Per the germline V gene, CDR1 is MDHEN and CDR2 is SYDVKM. J gave up 3 bases and V 5 bases, and 6 bases lay outside the gene matches. The CDR3 has 15 amino acids. The CDR3 coding sequence is TGTGCCAGCAGTGTACCGGGACAGGGAACAGATACGCAGTATTTT. This gives the protein CASSVPGQGTDTQYF.

V usage is TRBV3-1 and J usage is TRBJ2-7, with unresolved D. The V gene's germline CDR1 is LGHDT and CDR2 YNNKEL (reference sequence). The V end was cut by 4 bases, the J end by 0 bases, with 10 bases between. The CDR3 runs 14 residues. The CDR3 DNA reads TGTGCCAGCAGCCTATCAGATTTCTCCTACGAGCAGTACTTC. This gives the protein CASSLSDFSYEQYF.

This clonotype was recorded at least ten times. This chain links TRBV4-2 with TRBJ2-5, with D unresolved. This CDR3 is built from 15 residues. V was pared by 0 bases and J by 7 bases, with 15 bases between. Germline V gives CDR1 LGHNA, CDR2 YNFKEQ. The CDR3 nucleotides read TGTGCCAGCAGCCAAGATGGAACTTCACTTGGGACCCAGTACTTC. Translation gives CASSQDGTSLGTQYF.

Many counts were recorded for this clonotype. The chain carries TRBV20-1 and TRBJ2-7; D perhaps matches TRBD1 (6 bases). The V and J ends lost 4 bases and 1 base respectively, with 14 bases between them. In germline, CDR1 is DFQATT, CDR2 SNEGSKA (reference sequence). The CDR3 has 14 amino acids. The CDR3 reads CSATKWTDSYEQYF. In DNA form, the CDR3 reads TGCAGTGCTACTAAGTGGACAGATTCCTACGAGCAGTACTTC.

This clonotype was detected ten times or more. V is TRBV16 and J is TRBJ2-1; the D gene is possibly TRBD2 (6 bases). The CDR3 consists of 13 residues. Germline V gives CDR1 KGHSY, CDR2 FQNENV. The V gene lost 1 base and the J gene lost 8 bases, with 9 bases spanning the gap. DNA for the CDR3: TGTGCCAGCAGCCAATGGAGGGTAGATGAGCAGTTCTTC. This translates into CASSQWRVDEQFF.

This clonotype was observed many times. The rearrangement links TRBV5-1 to TRBJ2-1, with TRBD2 matching 12 bases. V lost 0 bases, J lost 7 bases, and 5 bases stayed unmatched. Germline CDR1 reads SGHRS; CDR2 reads YFSETQ. The CDR3 extends over 16 amino acids. CDR3 region: CASSLVPSGGANEQFF. The CDR3 coding sequence is TGCGCCAGCAGCTTGGTCCCTAGCGGGGGGGCGAATGAGCAGTTCTTC.

This clonotype showed up many times. V gene TRBV6-5 combines with J gene TRBJ1-1; weak D call: TRBD1 (6 bases). Per the germline V gene, CDR1 is MNHEY and CDR2 is SVGAGI. The CDR3 totals 15 residues. Trimming stripped 3 bases from V and 1 base from J, with 12 bases between. CDR3 bases: TGTGCCAGCAGTTATCAACCGGGACAGAACACTGAAGCTTTCTTT. Translated, it gives CASSYQPGQNTEAFF.

The sample holds many counts of this clonotype. The chain links TRBV18 to TRBJ2-1; D is unclear. CDR1 and CDR2 from the germline V gene are KGHSH and LQKENI. This CDR3 spans 13 amino acids. V was trimmed by 6 bases and J by 8 bases, leaving 14 bases between them. The CDR3 spells CASSQERGYEQFF. Written as DNA, the CDR3 is TGTGCCAGCTCTCAAGAAAGAGGATATGAGCAGTTCTTC.

This clonotype was recorded many times. CDR3 amino acids: CASSLVAGGPDTQYF. CDR3 coding DNA: TGTGCCAGCAGCTTAGTAGCGGGAGGGCCAGATACGCAGTATTTT. This sequence joins TRBV7-8 and TRBJ2-3, with 11 positions matching TRBD2. CDR1 and CDR2 from the germline V gene are SGHVS and FQNEAQ. The CDR3 contains 15 residues. Trimming removed 1 base from V and 4 bases from J; junction bases left unmatched: 1.

This chain uses TRBV27 with TRBJ2-3; 12 bases fit TRBD2. CDR3 length equals 12 residues. CDR1 is MNHEY, CDR2 SMNVEV, per germline (reference sequence). V gave up 6 bases and J gave up 14 bases; unmatched junction bases: 6. CDR3 in amino acids: CASRTSGSLRYF. The DNA of the CDR3 is TGTGCCAGCAGGACTAGCGGGAGTCTGAGGTATTTT.

The table lists this clonotype with many counts. This chain connects TRBV4-2 to TRBJ2-5; D might be TRBD1 (5 bases). This CDR3 comprises 15 residues. Trimming stripped 2 bases from V and 3 bases from J, with 13 bases between. CDR1 is LGHNA and CDR2 is YNFKEQ in the germline V gene. The CDR3 DNA follows: TGTGCCAGCAGCCAACCCGGACACTTTAAAGAGACCCAGTACTTC. This encodes CASSQPGHFKETQYF.

This clonotype came up many times. The gene calls are TRBV20-1 and TRBJ2-5; 11 bases match TRBD2. CDR3 length: 14 residues. CDR1 and CDR2 from the germline V gene are DFQATT and SNEGSKA (reference sequence). The ends lost 7 bases at V and 2 bases at J; junction bases unmatched: 6. CDR3 bases: TGCAGTGTTCCTCCTAGCGGGGGGCAAGAGACCCAGTACTTC. Amino acids: CSVPPSGGQETQYF.

This clonotype was detected many times. J is TRBJ2-5 and V is TRBV2, with TRBD2 matching 10 bases. Per the germline V gene, CDR1 is SNHLY and CDR2 is FYNNEI. V was clipped by 4 bases and J by 5 bases; unmatched bases: 4. The CDR3 length is 14 residues. CDR3 residues: CASSGASGSETQYF. The CDR3 DNA sequence: TGTGCCAGCAGTGGAGCTAGCGGGAGCGAGACCCAGTACTTC.

This clonotype was detected many times. The J gene is TRBJ2-1, the V gene TRBV5-5; D perhaps matches TRBD2 (5 bases). Germline CDR1 reads SGHKS; CDR2 reads YYEKEE (reference sequence). CDR3 length equals 14 residues. The V end was cut by 0 bases, the J end by 6 bases, with 10 bases between. CDR3 sequence: CASSLGPDSNEQFF. CDR3 in DNA: TGTGCCAGCAGCTTGGGTCCGGACTCCAATGAGCAGTTCTTC.

This clonotype was counted between two and nine times. The rearrangement uses TRBV20-1 and TRBJ2-6; no clear D gene. Trimming left V 5 bases short and J 0 bases short, with 11 bases between. Germline assignment: CDR1 DFQATT and CDR2 SNEGSKA (reference sequence). The CDR3 is 15 amino acids. The CDR3 DNA is TGCAGTGCTCAAGCCAGGCGCTCTGGGGCCAACGTCCTGACTTTC. Translation: CSAQARRSGANVLTF.

The chain uses TRBV18 and TRBJ2-3, with D perhaps matching TRBD2 (7 bases). Deletions cut 3 bases from V and 3 bases from J, with 16 bases between. The CDR3 sequence is 16 residues long. Looked up from germline, CDR1 is KGHSH and CDR2 is LQKENI. The DNA for the CDR3 is TGTGCCAGCTCACCCCAGCCGGGGGGCGCAACAGATACGCAGTATTTT. It codes for CASSPQPGGATDTQYF.

This clonotype was seen repeatedly, ten times or more. The chain uses TRBV5-5 and TRBJ1-1; possible D gene TRBD1, 5 bases. In germline, CDR1 is SGHKS, CDR2 YYEKEE (reference sequence). V was cut by 4 bases and J by 0 bases, with 10 bases left in between. The CDR3 runs to 14 residues. The CDR3 sequence: CASSRGWLNTEAFF. The CDR3 DNA is TGTGCCAGCAGCCGGGGCTGGCTGAACACTGAAGCTTTCTTT.

This clonotype was counted ten times or more. V gene TRBV29-1 combines with J gene TRBJ1-2, with D unresolved. The CDR3 loop spans 13 amino acids. The germline V gene encodes CDR1 SQVTM and CDR2 ANQGSEA. Deletions cut 3 bases from V and 4 bases from J, with 12 bases between. CDR3 protein: CSVEGGALYGYTF. The CDR3 DNA sequence: TGCAGCGTTGAGGGAGGAGCCCTCTATGGCTACACCTTC.

This clonotype was counted a few times. The rearrangement uses TRBV20-1 and TRBJ1-1, with D possibly TRBD1 on 6 matching bases. Per germline, CDR1 DFQATT and CDR2 SNEGSKA (reference sequence). The germline V and J ends were trimmed by 6 bases and 2 bases, with 10 bases remaining between them. The CDR3 extends over 12 amino acids. The CDR3 region has the DNA TGCAGTGCGGACAGTGTTAACACTGAAGCTTTCTTT. This encodes CSADSVNTEAFF.

This clonotype has at least ten counts. This rearrangement joins TRBV19 to TRBJ2-3; the D call may be TRBD1 or TRBD2 (7 bases each). Germline V CDR1 and CDR2: LNHDA, SQIVND (reference sequence). The CDR3 spans 18 residues. The V end lost 7 bases, the J end lost 5 bases, and 28 bases lay between the germline ends. The CDR3 DNA follows: TGTGCCAGTACGACTAAATGGGGTGTGACAGGGAGGGGAGATACGCAGTATTTT. Translation: CASTTKWGVTGRGDTQYF.

This clonotype was counted ten times or more. The rearrangement joins TRBV20-1 to TRBJ1-6; 8 nucleotides align to TRBD1. This CDR3 has 17 amino acids. After removal of 0 bases from V and 5 bases from J, the junction contained 9 bases not matched to a gene. Germline V gene sequence: CDR1 DFQATT, CDR2 SNEGSKA (reference sequence). Written as DNA, the CDR3 is TGCAGTGCTAGAGATCTCGACAGGGGCGGTAATAATTCACCCCTCCACTTT. Encoded protein: CSARDLDRGGNNSPLHF.

The chain links TRBV5-1 to TRBJ2-5, with D possibly TRBD2 on 5 matching bases. Trimming removed 4 bases from V and 4 bases from J, with 14 bases in between. CDR3 size: 14 residues. The germline gives CDR1 SGHRS, CDR2 YFSETQ. The CDR3 is CASSLWPGRETQYF. The CDR3 DNA reads as TGCGCCAGCAGCCTCTGGCCGGGGAGAGAGACCCAGTACTTC. The full variable domain, with the rest looked up from reference TRBV5-1 and TRBJ2-5, is KAGVTQTPRYLIKTRGQQVTLSCSPISGHRSVSWYQQTPGQGLQFLFEYFSETQRNKGNFPGRFSGRQFSNSRSEMNVSTLELGDSALYLCASSLWPGRETQYFGPGTRLLVL.

The rearrangement uses TRBV11-2 and TRBJ2-3; 8 positions agree with TRBD2. The CDR3 is 15 residues long. V was clipped by 4 bases and J by 3 bases; unmatched bases: 6. Germline V lookup: CDR1 SGHAT, CDR2 FQNNGV. CDR3 amino acids: CASSSPAGETDTQYF. The DNA of the CDR3 is TGTGCCAGCAGCTCACCAGCGGGGGAGACAGATACGCAGTATTTT.

The chain uses TRBV7-9 and TRBJ2-7, with 7 nucleotides matching TRBD1. J was trimmed by 3 bases and V by 3 bases; bases with no gene match: 8. Germline CDR1 is SEHNR and CDR2 is FQNEAQ (reference sequence). This CDR3 has 15 amino acids. CDR3 loop: CASSFSTGVFYEQYF. The CDR3, as DNA: TGTGCCAGCAGCTTTTCTACAGGGGTCTTCTACGAGCAGTACTTC.

This clonotype was recorded many times. This chain uses TRBV6-6 with TRBJ1-6, with 7 bases aligning to TRBD1. Looked up from germline, CDR1 is MNHNY and CDR2 is SVGAGI (reference sequence). V was pared by 8 bases and J by 10 bases, with 14 bases of the junction left unmatched. The CDR3 sequence is 15 residues long. As DNA, the CDR3 is TGTGCCAGCGTCTCAGGGGGACAACAGAGATCACCCCTCCACTTT. Translated: CASVSGGQQRSPLHF.

The V and J genes are TRBV29-1 and TRBJ2-7, with 8 bases fitting TRBD1. V dropped 4 bases and J dropped 5; count of bases not matched to a gene: 4. This CDR3 is built from 12 residues. From germline, CDR1 is SQVTM and CDR2 ANQGSEA. CDR3 loop: CSVADRDDEQYF. CDR3 DNA sequence: TGCAGCGTTGCGGACAGGGATGACGAGCAGTACTTC.